The text below deals with one T cell receptor beta chain. Its target is unknown. Alongside a J-beta primer mix, a sample-barcoded 5' primer served in a second PCR lasting roughly 6 to 12 cycles. Each single sample gave us at least 3 million CDR3-containing paired-end reads. MiXCR was run by TCRdb on the 5' RACE reads, yielding one entry per CDR3 protein. This table holds just over 1 million distinct CDR3 sequences, 45% found once. This record belongs to a study of blood T cells in healthy people across ages. Study-level results: Per million T cells, the diversity of TCR beta decreased roughly linearly as age advanced.

V lost 9 bases to trimming and J lost 7 bases, with 24 bases between them. The V gene's germline CDR1 is MNHEY and CDR2 SVGEGT. CDR3 length: 15 residues. The TCR was taken from a woman in her sixties in good health. The rearrangement links TRBV6-2 or TRBV6-3 to TRBJ1-2, with D possibly being TRBD1 (5 bases). The sequencing sample was made of blood. The CDR3 coding sequence is TGTGCCAGTTATACCGGGGGATTCTTTTCTCTTGGCTACACCTTC. Its translation: CASYTGGFFSLGYTF.